The clone carrying this T cell receptor (beta chain) showed up just a few times. Clones were sequenced by immunoSEQ multiplex PCR, and TCRdb holds only the in-frame ones, with some missing. The sample carries some 250,000 clones, 86% recorded once. This entry comes from a study of blood T cell repertoires in COVID-19. As for the study in general: From T cells, B-cell-depleted T cells, or PBMCs came the material, which was cDNA or gDNA.

The clonotype originates from a young woman who had recovered from COVID-19. Material for sequencing was peripheral blood.

The CDR3 coding sequence is TGTGCCAGCAGCTTAGACAGTTACTACGAGCAGTACTTC. Protein sequence: CASSLDSYYEQYF. The rearrangement uses TRBV7-3 and TRBJ2-7; weak D call: TRBD1 (5 bases). V was trimmed by 2 bases and J by 3 bases, leaving 8 bases between them. CDR1 and CDR2 from the germline V gene are SGHTA and FQGTGA. The CDR3 is 13 residues long.